Sequencing of this T cell receptor (beta chain) was carried out in a study of shared clonotypes between healthy human individuals. Study background: Donors had three CD4 naive, three CD4 memory, two CD8 naive and one CD8 memory plate apiece.

TCRdb's table, derived via immunoSEQ multiplex PCR, lists solely in-frame clones and lacks some. This table has 2,500,000 or so clones, 92% appearing once. The clonotype originates from a man younger than 30 in good health. Some clones in this sample may be carry-over from other donors' samples. Sequenced: naive CD4+ T cells from PBMCs. Subset here: CD45RA+ positively selected.

The CDR3 protein is CASTSEGRGGYTF. DNA of the CDR3: TGTGCCAGCACCTCGGAGGGGCGGGGAGGCTACACCTTC. This chain links TRBV28 with TRBJ1-2, with D possibly being TRBD1 (5 bases). Trimming stripped 7 bases from V and 8 bases from J, with 17 bases between. CDR3 size: 13 residues. Per the germline V gene, CDR1 is MDHEN and CDR2 is SYDVKM.